This T cell receptor (beta chain) was profiled in a study of technical replicates of blood from a few donors. Germline-derived CDR1 and CDR2 are SEHNR and FQNEAQ (reference sequence). The CDR3 is made up of 15 amino acids. Trimming stripped 1 base from V and 7 bases from J, with 17 bases between. Sequencing was performed with immunoSEQ multiplex PCR; in TCRdb, only in-frame clones are kept and a portion is missing. This sample has 75,000 to 100,000 clones, with around 96% found just once. The source of this sequence is a human donor in good health. The V and J genes are TRBV7-9 and TRBJ2-7; tentative D call: TRBD1 (5 bases). Specimen: T cells isolated from PBMCs. CDR3 protein: CASSLELGQAREQYF. The CDR3 DNA reads as TGTGCCAGCAGCTTAGAGTTGGGGCAGGCGAGAGAGCAGTACTTC. Based on the CDR3 plus reference TRBV7-9 and TRBJ2-7, the full variable domain is DTGVSQNPRHKITKRGQNVTFRCDPISEHNRLYWYRQTLGQGPEFLTYFQNEAQLEKSRLLSDRFSAERPKGSFSTLEIQRTEQGDSAMYLCASSLELGQAREQYFGPGTRLTVT.